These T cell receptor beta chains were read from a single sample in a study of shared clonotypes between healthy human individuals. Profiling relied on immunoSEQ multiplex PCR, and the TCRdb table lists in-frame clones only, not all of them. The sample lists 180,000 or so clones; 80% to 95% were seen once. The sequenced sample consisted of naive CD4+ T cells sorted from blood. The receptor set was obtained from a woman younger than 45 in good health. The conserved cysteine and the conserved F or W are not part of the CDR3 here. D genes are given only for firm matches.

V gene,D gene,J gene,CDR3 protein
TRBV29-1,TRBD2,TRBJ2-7,SVRAAGGRREQY
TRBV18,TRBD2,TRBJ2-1,ASSPPGLAGALVNEQF
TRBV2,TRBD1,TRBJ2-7,ASARGTGWHEQY
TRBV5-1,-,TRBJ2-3,ASRPGDTDTQY
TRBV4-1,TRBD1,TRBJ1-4,ASSQPQGANEKLF
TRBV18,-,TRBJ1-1,ASSPRLGGASSGEAF
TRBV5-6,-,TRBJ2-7,ASSLLAISYEQY
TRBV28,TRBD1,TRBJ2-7,ASSLFRDRGLYEQY
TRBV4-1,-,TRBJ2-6,ASSGTSGFSGANVLT
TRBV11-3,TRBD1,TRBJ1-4,ASSLAQGVEKLF
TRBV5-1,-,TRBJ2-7,ASSLVSGPLSEQY
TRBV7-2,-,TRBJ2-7,ASSIYEQY
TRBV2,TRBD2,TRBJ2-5,ASSLPLLAGETQY